These 3 T cell receptor beta chains were all obtained from the same sample, sequenced in a study of cytomegalovirus exposure and HLA in healthy donors. Primers included in the PCR were 60 Vbeta and 13 Jbeta primers. Profiling relied on immunoSEQ multiplex PCR, and the TCRdb table lists in-frame clones only, not all of them. This sample has approximately 140,000 clones, with about 74% found just once. Sample: PBMCs. The receptors were sampled from a woman aged 45-65 years in good health and CMV-seronegative.

The CDR3 sequence is CASSSGQNYGYTF. The CDR3 coding sequence is TGTGCCAGCAGCTCGGGACAGAACTATGGCTACACCTTC. The chain has TRBV7-6 and TRBJ1-2; 7 bases are shared with TRBD1. The germline V gene has CDR1 SGHVS and CDR2 FNYEAQ. Trimming at V came to 4 bases and at J to 2 bases, leaving 1 base not matched to a gene. The CDR3 has 13 amino acids.

The rearrangement uses TRBV7-9 and TRBJ2-3, with 14 bases matching TRBD2. The CDR3 is 15 amino acids. The V segment lost 5 bases and the J segment 5 bases; nucleotides outside the gene matches: 3. In germline, CDR1 is SEHNR, CDR2 FQNEAQ (reference sequence). CDR3 in amino acids: CASSRLAGGKDTQYF. CDR3 bases: TGTGCCAGCAGCCGACTAGCGGGGGGGAAAGATACGCAGTATTTT.

This clone was counted once. Additional DNA sequences in this sample encode the identical CDR3. The V call is TRBV28, the J call TRBJ1-2; 10 positions agree with TRBD1. CDR1 and CDR2 from the germline V gene are MDHEN and SYDVKM. V gave up 1 base and J gave up 5 bases; unmatched junction bases: 1. The CDR3 is 14 amino acids. The CDR3 DNA sequence: TGTGCCAGCAGTTTATTGGGACAGGGGTATGGCTACACCTTC. Translation gives CASSLLGQGYGYTF.